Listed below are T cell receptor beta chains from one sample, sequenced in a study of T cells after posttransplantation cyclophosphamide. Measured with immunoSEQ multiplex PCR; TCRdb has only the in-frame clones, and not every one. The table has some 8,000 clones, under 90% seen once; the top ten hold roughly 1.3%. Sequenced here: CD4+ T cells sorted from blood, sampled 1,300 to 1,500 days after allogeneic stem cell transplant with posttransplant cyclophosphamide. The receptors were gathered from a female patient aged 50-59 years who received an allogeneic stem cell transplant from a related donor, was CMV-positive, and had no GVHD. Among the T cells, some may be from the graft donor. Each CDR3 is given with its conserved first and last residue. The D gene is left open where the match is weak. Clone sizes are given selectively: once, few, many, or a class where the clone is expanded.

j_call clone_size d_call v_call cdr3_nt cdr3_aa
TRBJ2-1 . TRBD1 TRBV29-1 TGCAGCGCCAAAAGGGGGCGCTCCTACAATGAGCAGTTCTTC CSAKRGRSYNEQFF
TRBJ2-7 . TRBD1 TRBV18 TGTGCCAGCTCCCCGGGACAGGGGATTGTCTACGAGCAGTACTTC CASSPGQGIVYEQYF
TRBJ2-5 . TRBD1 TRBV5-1 TGCGCCAGCAGCTTGAGTGAGGGGGCCGTGACCCAGTACTTC CASSLSEGAVTQYF
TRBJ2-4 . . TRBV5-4 TGTGCCAGCAGCTTGACAGGGCTAGCCAAAAACATTCAGTACTTC CASSLTGLAKNIQYF
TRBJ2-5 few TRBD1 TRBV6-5 TGTGCCAGCAGCGCCACAGGGGGCGCCGAGACCCAGTACTTC CASSATGGAETQYF
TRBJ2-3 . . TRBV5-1 TGCGCCAGCAGCTTGGCCGGTACGACACGTATAGATACGCAGTATTTT CASSLAGTTRIDTQYF
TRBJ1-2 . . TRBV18 TGTGCCAGCTCACCTCCCGGCGAGGTTGGCTACACCTTC CASSPPGEVGYTF
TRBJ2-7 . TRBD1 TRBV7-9 TGTGCCAGCAGCCGACAGGGGGCCCGCTACGAGCAGTACTTC CASSRQGARYEQYF
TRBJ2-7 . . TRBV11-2 TGTGCCAGCAGCTCTCTAAAAGATTGGTACGAGCAGTACTTC CASSSLKDWYEQYF
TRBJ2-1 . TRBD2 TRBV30 TGTGCCTGGAGTGCTCCGCCCGTATCTAGCGGGAGACAGTTCTTC CAWSAPPVSSGRQFF
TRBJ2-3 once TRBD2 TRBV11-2 TGTGCCAGCACCTTCATAGCGGGAGTGGCAGATACGCAGTATTTT CASTFIAGVADTQYF
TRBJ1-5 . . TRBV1 TGCACCAGCAGCCAAGGAGGGGGTCAGCCCCAGCATTTT CTSSQGGGQPQHF
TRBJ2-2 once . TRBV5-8 TGTGCCAGCAGGACCCGGGGGAACACCGGGGAGCTGTTTTTT CASRTRGNTGELFF
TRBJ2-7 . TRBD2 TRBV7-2 TGTGCCAGCAGCGACGGGGGACTAGACTACGAGCAGTACTTC CASSDGGLDYEQYF
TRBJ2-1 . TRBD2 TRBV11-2 TGTGCCAGCAGAGGTCCGGGGGGGGCAAATGAGCAGTTCTTC CASRGPGGANEQFF
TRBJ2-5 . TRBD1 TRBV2 TGTGCCAGCTCGGACAGGGGGGAGACCCAGTACTTC CASSDRGETQYF
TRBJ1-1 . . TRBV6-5 TGTGCCACTATCTATGGGGCTATGCACTACACTGAAGCTTTCTTT CATIYGAMHYTEAFF
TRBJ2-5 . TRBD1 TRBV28 TGTGCCACCTGGGACAGGAAAAGTCTTGAGACCCAGTACTTC CATWDRKSLETQYF